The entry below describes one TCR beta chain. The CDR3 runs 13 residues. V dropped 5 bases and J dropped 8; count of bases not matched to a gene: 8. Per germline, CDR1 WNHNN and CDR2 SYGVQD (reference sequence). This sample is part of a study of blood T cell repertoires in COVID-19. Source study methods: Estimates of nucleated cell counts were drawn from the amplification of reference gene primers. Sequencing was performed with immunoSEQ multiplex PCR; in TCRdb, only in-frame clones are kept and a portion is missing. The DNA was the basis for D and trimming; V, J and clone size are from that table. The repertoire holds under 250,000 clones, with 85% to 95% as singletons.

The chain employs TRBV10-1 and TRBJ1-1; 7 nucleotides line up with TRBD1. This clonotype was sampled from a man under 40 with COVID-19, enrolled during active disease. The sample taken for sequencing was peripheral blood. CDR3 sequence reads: CASSRDRRGEAFF. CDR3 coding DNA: TGCGCCAGCAGTCGGGACAGAAGGGGAGAAGCTTTCTTT.